This T cell receptor (beta chain) comes out of a study of T cells in Graves' hyperthyroidism and ophthalmopathy. Whole-study findings and limits: Blood samples included most of the expanded thyroid clonotypes exceeding 0.001.

Ophthalmopathy patients showed a Clinical Activity Score of at least 3, NOSPECS grade of at least 4 and duration under 3 months. Researchers barred patients who had uncontrolled infection, other autoimmune disease, pregnancy or lactation. As for this clonotype: Its antigen is not identified.

The V gene end was trimmed by 6 bases and the J gene end by 5 bases; junction bases not matched to a gene: 6. CDR3 length: 14 residues. Germline lookup yields CDR1 SQVTM and CDR2 ANQGSEA. The CDR3 regions of TCR beta were amplified from RNA transcripts. HTBI primers drove first-round RT-PCR of the TCR CDR3. TCRdb analysed the multiplex PCR reads with MiXCR anew, one entry per CDR3 protein. The repertoire holds about 400,000 distinct CDR3 sequences, approximately 14% seen once, with about 13% in the top ten. The sample was blood. This sequence was found in a man between 18 and 29 years old with Graves' ophthalmopathy. This sequence joins TRBV29-1 and TRBJ2-1, with 11 bases aligning to TRBD2. The CDR3 here is CSVLAGVPDNEQFF. CDR3 sequence (DNA): TGCAGCGTACTAGCGGGGGTCCCCGACAATGAGCAGTTCTTC.